The text below deals with one T cell receptor beta chain. Its target antigen remains unknown. It has no much larger one-base neighbor in the sample; base qualities were not kept. The data originate from a study of blood T cell repertoires in COVID-19 (dated by TCRdb to 2020 to 2022). Study-wide context: Collaborator samples came from the United States, Italy and Spain and covered acute and convalescent phases of COVID-19. The prospective study material was composed of cDNA or gDNA derived from T cells, B-cell-depleted T cells, or PBMCs. Deeply sampled blood TCRbeta repertoires from subjects exposed to, actively infected with, or recovered from COVID-19 were included in the dataset. The repertoires were released in a freely available public database intended as a resource for research on the immune response to SARS-CoV-2. The samples were drawn from two sources: the first 160 participants of the ongoing ImmuneRACE study, and approximately 1,300 subjects contributed by 6 global collaborators. Sample metadata almost always included a de-identified subject ID, COVID-19 status, age in years and sex. Where available, HLA class I and class II types were obtained from metadata supplied by the sample provider rather than from assay-based typing. What the research found in general, with its limitations: The amount of clinical and demographic metadata varied by source and participant and was provided uncurated.

At one collaborating source in Seattle, patients were enrolled during active infection and were followed longitudinally through the course of disease. Collaborating institutions collected whole blood in K2EDTA tubes following their own protocols. For TCRbeta analysis, collaborators shipped samples in one of three forms: frozen whole blood, isolated PBMCs, or DNA extracted from either of those sample types. TCRbeta CDR3 regions were amplified from genomic DNA using the immunoSEQ Assay, a bias-controlled multiplex PCR. As for how the authors treated the data: The number of nucleated cells in each sample was estimated by amplification of reference gene primers within the assay. Sequence reads were collapsed and filtered to measure the absolute abundance of every unique TCRbeta CDR3 rearrangement. For each sample, productive Simpson clonality was calculated by taking the square root of Simpson's diversity index across productive rearrangements. Here the immuneACCESS table is served through TCRdb, limited to in-frame sequences with V and J called. Missing clones are a known gap in these copies; in checked studies unresolved V genes cover under half, and the rest lacks a known reason. That table is the source of V, J and clone size, and D and trimming were worked out from the DNA. The table for this sample lists around 190,000 clones; over 75% of them were counted only once. The biggest ten clones account for roughly a sixth of the sample.

V was cut back by 0 bases and J by 2 bases, leaving a gap of 7 bases between them. The CDR3 goes from the cysteine to the phenylalanine over 14 residues. The DNA shown is the 42-base CDR3, in frame from base 1. CDR1 and CDR2 are drawn from the germline V gene: SGDLS, YYNGEE. Sequenced sample: peripheral blood. This receptor was obtained from a man aged 50-59 years with COVID-19, enrolled during active disease. The chain employs TRBV9 and TRBJ2-3, with a weak D call of TRBD2 (5 bases match). CDR3 region: CASSVATNTDTQYF. The bases are TGTGCCAGCAGCGTAGCGACTAACACAGATACGCAGTATTTT.